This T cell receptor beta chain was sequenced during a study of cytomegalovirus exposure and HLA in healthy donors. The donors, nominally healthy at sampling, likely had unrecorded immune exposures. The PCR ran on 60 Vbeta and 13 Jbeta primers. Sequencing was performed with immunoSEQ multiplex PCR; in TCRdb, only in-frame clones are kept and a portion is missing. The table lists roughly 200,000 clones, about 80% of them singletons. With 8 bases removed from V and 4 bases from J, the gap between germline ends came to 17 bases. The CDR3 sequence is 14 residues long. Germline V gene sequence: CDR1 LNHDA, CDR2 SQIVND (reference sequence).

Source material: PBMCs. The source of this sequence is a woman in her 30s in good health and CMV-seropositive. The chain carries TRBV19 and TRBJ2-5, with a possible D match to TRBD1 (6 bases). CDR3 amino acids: CASSQTGFPETQYF. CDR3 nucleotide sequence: TGTGCCAGTTCACAAACAGGGTTTCCAGAGACCCAGTACTTC.